A selection of T cell receptor beta chains follows, all from one sample in a study of cytomegalovirus exposure and HLA in healthy donors. The table came from immunoSEQ multiplex PCR; TCRdb's copy has only in-frame clones and leaves some out. The table lists 110,000 or so clones, roughly 80% of them singletons. The specimen sequenced was PBMCs. These receptors all stem from a woman aged 40 to 49 in good health and CMV-seropositive. Both conserved end residues are part of each CDR3. D genes are given only for firm matches. A row's size may be missing; if present it is once, few, many or a size class.

D	size	V	J	CDR3	DNA
-	-	TRBV2	TRBJ2-3	CASIEGSTDTQYF	TGTGCCAGCATCGAGGGAAGCACAGATACGCAGTATTTT
-	few	TRBV5-1	TRBJ2-5	CASSYASQETQYF	TGCGCCAGCAGCTACGCGTCACAAGAGACCCAGTACTTC
TRBD2	once	TRBV6-5	TRBJ2-1	CASTAGTSGEDEQFF	TGTGCCAGCACCGCAGGGACTAGCGGGGAGGATGAGCAGTTCTTC
TRBD1	few	TRBV29-1	TRBJ1-6	CSVLGQPNSPLHF	TGCAGCGTCCTGGGACAGCCTAATTCACCCCTCCACTTT
TRBD2	-	TRBV4-3	TRBJ2-5	CASSQGTRETQYF	TGCGCCAGCAGCCAAGGGACTAGGGAGACCCAGTACTTC
TRBD2	-	TRBV4-2	TRBJ2-2	CASSLLGGASGRYTGELFF	TGTGCCAGCAGCCTCCTAGGAGGGGCTAGCGGGAGATACACCGGGGAGCTGTTTTTT
-	-	TRBV4-3	TRBJ1-3	CASSRDLDRLKISGNTIYF	TGCGCCAGCAGCCGGGACCTGGACAGACTTAAGATCTCTGGAAACACCATATATTTT
TRBD1	-	TRBV6-5	TRBJ2-3	CASRRTGGTDTQYF	TGTGCCAGCAGGAGGACAGGGGGCACAGATACGCAGTATTTT
TRBD1	-	TRBV6-6	TRBJ2-3	CASSRDRGVDTQYF	TGTGCCAGCAGCCGGGACAGGGGGGTAGATACGCAGTATTTT
-	once	TRBV7-9	TRBJ2-5	CASSLAHGQLQETQYF	TGTGCCAGCAGCTTAGCCCACGGACAGTTGCAGGAGACCCAGTACTTC
TRBD1	few	TRBV9	TRBJ2-7	CASSPGTGVIYEQYF	TGTGCCAGCAGCCCGGGGACAGGGGTTATCTACGAGCAGTACTTC
-	-	TRBV2	TRBJ2-7	CASSEYYEQYF	TGTGCCAGCAGTGAGTACTACGAGCAGTACTTC
TRBD2	-	TRBV20-1	TRBJ2-7	CSAPRGDEQYF	TGCAGTGCTCCGCGGGGGGACGAGCAGTACTTC
TRBD2	-	TRBV4-1	TRBJ2-7	CASSQDETSGRGASYEQYF	TGCGCCAGCAGCCAAGACGAGACTAGCGGGAGAGGGGCCTCCTACGAGCAGTACTTC
-	once	TRBV4-1	TRBJ2-7	CASSQGLAGSSYEQYF	TGCGCCAGCAGCCAAGGCCTCGCGGGGTCCTCCTACGAGCAGTACTTC
-	-	TRBV5-4	TRBJ1-3	CASSLGTDSGNTIYF	TGTGCCAGCAGCTTGGGGACAGACTCTGGAAACACCATATATTTT
TRBD1	few	TRBV10-3	TRBJ1-3	CAISTGVGNTIYF	TGTGCCATCAGTACAGGGGTAGGAAACACCATATATTTT
-	-	TRBV6-8	TRBJ1-5	CASRLNQPQHF	TGTGCCAGCAGACTGAATCAGCCCCAGCATTTT
TRBD1	-	TRBV7-9	TRBJ2-1	CSSSPRQGAPRYNEQFF	TGTTCCAGCAGCCCGCGACAGGGGGCTCCCCGCTACAATGAGCAGTTCTTC
-	-	TRBV11-2	TRBJ2-5	CASSLKWGIMRETQYF	TGTGCCAGCAGCCTTAAATGGGGCATTATGCGGGAGACCCAGTACTTC
-	-	TRBV5-4	TRBJ2-2	CASSFPYQNTGELFF	TGTGCCAGCAGCTTTCCCTACCAGAACACCGGGGAGCTGTTTTTT
-	-	TRBV9	TRBJ2-2	CASSVGLAPGELFF	TGTGCCAGCAGCGTAGGCCTAGCCCCCGGGGAGCTGTTTTTT
TRBD2	-	TRBV9	TRBJ2-1	CASSVELGLAFNEQFF	TGTGCCAGCAGCGTAGAATTGGGACTAGCGTTCAATGAGCAGTTCTTC
TRBD2	once	TRBV6-1	TRBJ2-7	CASRTSGSLGEQYF	TGTGCCAGCAGAACTAGCGGGAGTCTGGGGGAGCAGTACTTC
-	-	TRBV7-7	TRBJ2-2	CASSLRGNANTGELFF	TGTGCTAGCAGCTTGCGGGGCAACGCGAACACCGGGGAGCTGTTTTTT
-	-	TRBV7-2	TRBJ1-2	CASSLSTVYGYTF	TGTGCCAGCAGCTTATCGACAGTATATGGCTACACCTTC
TRBD2	-	TRBV7-2	TRBJ2-3	CASSLALAGGPSTDTQYF	TGTGCCAGCAGCTTAGCGTTAGCGGGGGGGCCGAGCACAGATACGCAGTATTTT
-	few	TRBV10-1	TRBJ1-6	CASSVAGAPLTYSSYNSPLHF	TGCGCCAGCAGTGTCGCAGGGGCGCCCCTAACATATTCCTCCTATAATTCACCCCTCCACTTT
-	-	TRBV7-9	TRBJ1-2	CSSSLEQIYGYTF	TGTTCCAGCAGCTTAGAACAGATCTATGGCTACACCTTC
-	-	TRBV25-1	TRBJ2-6	CASSVGTQSSGANVLTF	TGTGCCAGCAGTGTTGGTACACAATCCTCTGGGGCCAACGTCCTGACTTTC
-	-	TRBV23-1	TRBJ1-5	CASSQSSGYHQPQHF	TGCGCCAGCAGTCAATCGAGCGGGTACCATCAGCCCCAGCATTTT
TRBD2	-	TRBV18	TRBJ2-7	CASSPLGGGLGSAGEQYF	TGTGCCAGCTCACCCCTTGGCGGGGGACTGGGGTCGGCGGGGGAGCAGTACTTC
-	-	TRBV25-1	TRBJ2-1	CASMLGGSYNEQFF	TGTGCCAGCATGTTAGGCGGCTCCTACAATGAGCAGTTCTTC
-	-	TRBV27	TRBJ1-5	CASSSQGRSNQPQHF	TGTGCCAGCAGTTCCCAGGGTCGGAGCAATCAGCCCCAGCATTTT
TRBD2	few	TRBV11-2	TRBJ2-7	CASSLKRESYEQYF	TGTGCCAGCAGCCTTAAGCGGGAGTCCTACGAGCAGTACTTC
TRBD2	-	TRBV7-9	TRBJ2-2	CAPGGGRSTGELFF	TGTGCCCCCGGAGGCGGGAGGAGTACCGGGGAGCTGTTTTTT
-	-	TRBV18	TRBJ1-1	CASSPPAARNTEAFF	TGTGCCAGCTCACCACCGGCGGCCAGAAACACTGAAGCTTTCTTT
TRBD1	-	TRBV7-9	TRBJ1-2	CASSLGQGGYGYTF	TGTGCCAGCAGCTTAGGACAGGGGGGATATGGCTACACCTTC
TRBD2	-	TRBV27	TRBJ2-7	CAIPTSGRPYEQYF	TGTGCCATCCCCACTAGCGGGAGGCCCTACGAGCAGTACTTC
TRBD1	-	TRBV28	TRBJ1-3	CASSPGGISGNTIYF	TGTGCCAGCAGCCCAGGGGGGATATCTGGAAACACCATATATTTT
-	-	TRBV4-2	TRBJ2-7	CASTPGGGDYEQYF	TGTGCCAGCACACCCGGGGGTGGGGATTACGAGCAGTACTTC
TRBD2	-	TRBV6-5	TRBJ2-7	CASTTGGSYEQYF	TGTGCCAGCACGACGGGAGGGAGCTACGAGCAGTACTTC
-	-	TRBV2	TRBJ2-2	CASSRTENTGELFF	TGTGCCAGCAGTCGGACAGAAAACACCGGGGAGCTGTTTTTT
-	-	TRBV11-3	TRBJ2-5	CASSARGVGETQYF	TGTGCCAGCTCGGCCCGGGGAGTGGGAGAGACCCAGTACTTC
TRBD2	few	TRBV9	TRBJ2-5	CASSASGGETQYF	TGTGCCAGCAGCGCGTCGGGAGGGGAGACCCAGTACTTC
-	-	TRBV5-1	TRBJ2-7	CASSLVPWMSGGYEQYF	TGCGCCAGCAGCTTGGTTCCCTGGATGAGTGGAGGCTACGAGCAGTACTTC